The present entry profiles one T cell receptor beta chain with its context. The antigen remains unidentified. The sample's time point: patch test 1, 2 weeks after DPC sensitization. As to treatment: therapeutic diphenylcyclopropenone sensitization with weekly scalp DPC. The study drew its donors from alopecia patients who were 18 to 70 years old and suitable for DPC. Total RNA was isolated from whole blood that had not been fractionated. The record originates from a study of human T cells and chemical hapten exposure. Study as a whole: Patch testing was performed with 0.01% DPC on the upper back, with reading at 6 days.

In TCRdb, the RACE reads were re-called with MiXCR into one record per CDR3 protein. Of under 200,000 distinct CDR3 sequences in the sample, about 14% are singletons; the top ten hold about 1.7%. This CDR3 is built from 16 residues. The ends lost 2 bases at V and 2 bases at J; junction bases unmatched: 7. CDR1 SGHNT and CDR2 YYREEE come from the germline V gene (reference sequence). Study observations and caveats: Significantly more large CDR3 similarity clusters were formed by expanded TCRs than by controls.

Sequenced here: whole blood, sampled in connection with sensitization to the hapten diphenylcyclopropenone (DPC). The V and J genes are TRBV5-4 and TRBJ2-3, with TRBD2 matching over 8 bases. This clonotype was obtained from a woman aged 25-40 years with alopecia areata. Some clones in this sample may be carry-over from other donors' samples. For the CDR3, the DNA is TGTGCCAGCAGCTTTGGGGGGACTAGGGCCACAGATACGCAGTATTTT. This sequence encodes CASSFGGTRATDTQYF. The complete variable domain, with remaining parts taken from reference TRBV5-4 and TRBJ2-3, reads ETGVTQSPTHLIKTRGQQVTLRCSSQSGHNTVSWYQQALGQGPQFIFQYYREEENGRGNFPPRFSGLQFPNYSSELNVNALELDDSALYLCASSFGGTRATDTQYFGPGTRLTVL.